What follows is one TCR beta chain and its context. V dropped 5 bases and J dropped 5; count of bases not matched to a gene: 7. The CDR3 covers 15 residues. Germline assignment: CDR1 KGHSH and CDR2 LQKENI. The data stem from a study of blood T cell repertoires in COVID-19. Study overall: Sources were T cells, B-cell-depleted T cells, or PBMCs; the material itself was cDNA or gDNA.

As processed by the authors: Quantification of nucleated cells was approximated via reference gene primer amplification. Data came from immunoSEQ multiplex PCR; TCRdb stores just in-frame clones and leaves some out. V and J calls and clone size are those listed in that table; D and trimming were worked out from the DNA. The table shows around 130,000 clones, with approximately 80% occurring only once. This chain joins TRBV18 and TRBJ2-3; 10 bases fit TRBD1. The origin of this receptor is a woman in her fifties or sixties with acute or convalescent COVID-19. Sequencing was carried out using peripheral blood. The chain's CDR3 is CASSRQGAIGDTQYF. CDR3 coding DNA: TGTGCCAGCTCAAGACAGGGGGCAATCGGAGATACGCAGTATTTT.